This is a list of T cell receptor beta chains from one sample in a study of PD-1 blockade in classical Hodgkin lymphoma. Generated by immunoSEQ multiplex PCR, the TCRdb table keeps only in-frame clones and is missing some. The sample includes tens of thousands of clones, around 80% of them seen just once. Sequencing used peripheral blood mononuclear cells (PBMCs), obtained at baseline. All receptors come from a human donor with classical Hodgkin lymphoma. Both conserved end residues are part of each CDR3.

V: TRBV14; J: TRBJ2-3; CDR3: CASSLGQSTDTQYF
V: TRBV2; J: TRBJ2-1; CDR3: CASSEVRGGSEQFF
V: TRBV4-3; J: TRBJ2-7; CDR3: CASSQEGQLSYEQYF
V: TRBV18; J: TRBJ2-2; CDR3: CASSREGRGTGELFF
V: TRBV5-1; J: TRBJ2-3; CDR3: CASSSRGGADTQYF
V: TRBV11-2; J: TRBJ1-4; CDR3: CASSLSQGNEKLFF
V: TRBV6-5; J: TRBJ2-7; CDR3: CASSLAASFEQYF
V: TRBV6-7; J: TRBJ1-2; CDR3: CASSYIAGDRDYGYTF
V: TRBV6-5; J: TRBJ1-1; CDR3: CASSYRGPMNTEAFF
V: TRBV19; J: TRBJ2-2; CDR3: CASSILMNTGELFF
V: TRBV14; J: TRBJ2-1; CDR3: CASSQVLGRAGGLSSYNEQFF
V: TRBV7-8; J: TRBJ2-7; CDR3: CASSRLAGGYEQYF
V: TRBV7-2; J: TRBJ2-6; CDR3: CASSSGANVLTF
V: TRBV19; J: TRBJ1-2; CDR3: CASSITGTVNYGYTF
V: TRBV4-3; J: TRBJ1-1; CDR3: CASSQDQQAEAFF
V: TRBV7-6; J: TRBJ2-5; CDR3: CASSLAQGGQETQYF
V: TRBV21-1; J: TRBJ2-7; CDR3: CASSRWDSLYEQYF
V: TRBV2; J: TRBJ2-7; CDR3: CASLLGGAAYEQYF
V: TRBV9; J: TRBJ2-5; CDR3: CASSVAYTGTQETQYF
V: TRBV5-4; J: TRBJ2-5; CDR3: CASSRAGGAQRETQYF
V: TRBV29-1; J: TRBJ1-2; CDR3: CSVDLSADGYTF
V: TRBV7-2; J: TRBJ2-3; CDR3: CASSGQADRTDTQYF
V: TRBV6-6; J: TRBJ1-2; CDR3: CASSYRDTWAYGYTF
V: TRBV27; J: TRBJ2-3; CDR3: CASSPGTSGGADTQYF
V: TRBV14; J: TRBJ2-7; CDR3: CASSRTVTYEQYF
V: TRBV9; J: TRBJ2-5; CDR3: CASSVGNSGETQYF
V: TRBV28; J: TRBJ1-1; CDR3: CASSFYPQGLTEAFF
V: TRBV19; J: TRBJ2-2; CDR3: CASSIWDHGAGELFF
V: TRBV5-1; J: TRBJ1-4; CDR3: CASSRDSGNEKLFF
V: TRBV5-8; J: TRBJ2-5; CDR3: CASSPEEGRTGTQYF
V: TRBV2; J: TRBJ1-4; CDR3: CASREGANNEKLFF
V: TRBV30; J: TRBJ2-7; CDR3: CAWGGQAAEQYF
V: TRBV7-2; J: TRBJ1-2; CDR3: CASSPQQGIHGYTF
V: TRBV2; J: TRBJ2-7; CDR3: CASSDLGVQFEQYF
V: TRBV19; J: TRBJ1-1; CDR3: CASMVGGGTEAFF
V: TRBV5-1; J: TRBJ2-7; CDR3: CASSLAGAGYEQYF
V: TRBV18; J: TRBJ1-4; CDR3: CASSPQGRGNEKLFF
V: TRBV7-2; J: TRBJ2-5; CDR3: CASSLARAETQYF
V: TRBV15; J: TRBJ2-7; CDR3: CATSSPRGQGYEQYF
V: TRBV2; J: TRBJ2-7; CDR3: CAVRGPSYEQYF
V: TRBV10-2; J: TRBJ2-7; CDR3: CASSVYRGGNEQYF
V: TRBV6-6; J: TRBJ2-3; CDR3: CASSNALGGASTQYF
V: TRBV27; J: TRBJ2-7; CDR3: CASSPRGAEGYEQYF
V: TRBV6-6; J: TRBJ2-7; CDR3: CASSATFPGEQYF
V: TRBV5-5; J: TRBJ1-1; CDR3: CASSFSPDPTEAFF